The 10 T cell receptor beta chains reported below all come from one sample, sequenced in a study of cytomegalovirus exposure and HLA in healthy donors. The PCR made use of 60 Vbeta and 13 Jbeta primers. The method was immunoSEQ multiplex PCR; TCRdb's version includes in-frame clones alone and lacks a portion of them. The sample shows roughly 180,000 clones, around 82% of them seen only once. The specimen was PBMCs. The origin of the receptors is a man aged 25 to 40 in good health and CMV-seronegative.

V is TRBV5-1 and J is TRBJ2-2; 11 bases fit TRBD2. The germline CDR1 and CDR2 sequences are SGHRS and YFSETQ. Losses at the gene ends were 2 bases for V and 4 bases for J; bases not matched to a gene: 1. The CDR3 contains 15 residues. CDR3 in DNA: TGCGCCAGCAGCTTTAGCGGGAGGGGCACCGGGGAGCTGTTTTTT. Its translation is CASSFSGRGTGELFF.

For this clone: Other DNA sequences in the same sample also yield this CDR3. The J gene is TRBJ2-3, the V gene TRBV6-1; D gene uncertain. From germline, CDR1 is MNHNS and CDR2 SASEGT. V lost 5 bases to trimming and J lost 2 bases, with 8 bases between them. The CDR3 length is 13 residues. CDR3: CASSLRYTDTQYF. CDR3 nucleotides: TGTGCCAGCAGTCTGCGGTACACAGATACGCAGTATTTT.

The CDR3: CAIKGEGTGELFF. The CDR3 DNA follows: TGTGCCATCAAAGGGGAGGGCACCGGGGAGCTGTTTTTT. The rearrangement joins TRBV10-3 to TRBJ2-2, with 7 bases aligning to TRBD2. The CDR3 spans 13 residues. Germline CDR1 ENHRY, CDR2 SYGVKD. The ends lost 7 bases at V and 4 bases at J; junction bases unmatched: 3.

This clone was recorded a few times. The rearrangement links TRBV9 to TRBJ2-7; D is undetermined. The CDR3 loop spans 11 amino acids. Per the germline V gene, CDR1 is SGDLS and CDR2 is YYNGEE. The germline V and J ends were trimmed by 8 bases and 0 bases, with 6 bases remaining between them. The CDR3 region has the DNA TGTGCCAGACACGTCTCCTACGAGCAGTACTTC. This encodes CARHVSYEQYF.

There are a few counts of this clone. The chain joins TRBV5-6 to TRBJ2-7, with D perhaps TRBD1 (6 bases). Germline V gene data show CDR1 as SGHDT and CDR2 as YYEEEE. This CDR3 has 16 amino acids. The ends were cut back, 1 base at V and 5 bases at J, with 19 bases in the middle. DNA of the CDR3: TGTGCCAGCAGCTTGTGGACGCTGGGGGCCAACAACGAGCAGTACTTC. Translating it yields CASSLWTLGANNEQYF. Full variable domain (missing parts from reference TRBV5-6 and TRBJ2-7): DAGVTQSPTHLIKTRGQQVTLRCSPKSGHDTVSWYQQALGQGPQFIFQYYEEEERQRGNFPDRFSGHQFPNYSSELNVNALLLGDSALYLCASSLWTLGANNEQYFGPGTRLTVT.

Only a few counts were recorded for this clone. CDR3 in amino acids: CASSQGAASTDTQYF. Written as DNA, the CDR3 is TGTGCCAGCAGCCAAGGGGCAGCTTCCACAGATACGCAGTATTTT. This chain uses TRBV4-2 with TRBJ2-3; no clear D. Trimming took 1 base from V and 2 from J, leaving 10 bases between them. CDR3 length: 15 residues. Germline CDR1 and CDR2: LGHNA and YNFKEQ.

The chain uses TRBV19 and TRBJ2-6, with a weak D call TRBD2 (5 bases). CDR1 is LNHDA and CDR2 is SQIVND in the germline V gene (reference sequence). V was cut by 0 bases and J by 0 bases, with 6 bases left in between. This CDR3 has 16 amino acids. CDR3 DNA: TGTGCCAGTAGTATAGAGGGGAGCTCTGGGGCCAACGTCCTGACTTTC. Translating it yields CASSIEGSSGANVLTF.

The chain recombines TRBV18 with TRBJ1-5, with 9 bases identical to TRBD1. Germline lookup yields CDR1 KGHSH and CDR2 LQKENI. The V segment lost 4 bases and the J segment 7 bases; nucleotides outside the gene matches: 2. The CDR3 length is 13 residues. The chain's CDR3 is CASSRDRDQPQHF. CDR3 nucleotides: TGTGCCAGCTCACGGGACAGGGACCAGCCCCAGCATTTT.

The rearrangement links TRBV7-9 to TRBJ2-2; 9 nucleotides align to TRBD1. J lost 7 bases, V lost 0 bases, and 6 bases had no gene match. The CDR3 is made up of 16 amino acids. Germline assignment: CDR1 SEHNR and CDR2 FQNEAQ (reference sequence). The chain's CDR3 is CASSLAGQGSRGELFF. The CDR3 DNA is TGTGCCAGCAGCTTAGCGGGACAGGGAAGCCGCGGGGAGCTGTTTTTT.

The chain carries TRBV7-9 and TRBJ1-3; TRBD1 might be the D (6 bases). The V gene's germline CDR1 is SEHNR and CDR2 FQNEAQ (reference sequence). Trimming pared 1 base from V and 2 bases from J, leaving 9 bases between. The CDR3 is 15 amino acids. The CDR3 nucleotides read TGTGCCAGCAGCTTAGAGTCAGGGGCTGGAAACACCATATATTTT. Its translation: CASSLESGAGNTIYF.